The clone carrying this TCR beta chain was seen only a few times. The antigen is undetermined. J lost 13 bases, V lost 1 base, and 16 bases had no gene match. Germline CDR1 and CDR2: DFQATT and SNEGSKA (reference sequence). The CDR3 has 15 amino acids. Original processing methods: A classifier for distant metastasis in papillary thyroid cancer was constructed using CDR3 differences observed across clinicopathological groups. TCRdb re-analyzed the PCR reads through MiXCR. The V and J calls, along with clone size, are taken from TCRdb and not from the paper's own processing. Of approximately 15,000 clones listed, about 22% were seen once; the top ten hold 21%. This entry belongs to a study of metastatic and nonmetastatic thyroid tumors. The overall study: Patients with malignant and benign thyroid disease provided blood and tumor or nodule tissue, whose repertoires were compared. Study-level findings and limits: Significantly greater TCR beta diversity was reportedly found in malignant thyroid tumors than in benign nodules (in blood and tumor).

Patients had received no treatment of any kind before thyroid surgery. Source material: adjacent normal tissue. The chain employs TRBV20-1 and TRBJ2-1; 7 positions agree with TRBD1. This clonotype originated in a female donor with papillary thyroid cancer or a benign thyroid nodule (not recorded which). Some clones in this sample may be carry-over from other donors' samples. The CDR3 sequence is CSARAGTASSNSQFF. In nucleotides, the CDR3 is TGCAGTGCTAGAGCCGGGACAGCATCCTCGAATTCCCAGTTCTTC.